Shown below are 31 T cell receptor beta chains from a single sample sequenced in a study of blood T cells in healthy people across ages. A sample-barcoded 5' primer and a J-beta primer mix were used in a second PCR of about 7 to 11 cycles. TCRdb fed the 5' RACE reads into MiXCR, producing one record per CDR3 protein. Here the sample spans approximately 800,000 distinct CDR3 sequences, around 62% being singletons. Sequenced: blood. The receptors were gathered from a man aged 25 to 45 in good health.

There are a few counts of this clonotype. The V gene is TRBV29-1, the J gene TRBJ2-3; 9 nucleotides align to TRBD1. Germline CDR1 SQVTM, CDR2 ANQGSEA. J was trimmed by 6 bases and V by 6 bases; bases with no gene match: 4. This CDR3 is 12 amino acids long. The CDR3: CSVDRGADTQYF. CDR3 sequence (DNA): TGCAGCGTCGACAGGGGGGCCGATACGCAGTATTTT.

The chain carries TRBV19 and TRBJ1-4; D is perhaps TRBD1 (5 bases). The CDR3 has 14 residues. Germline V gene sequence: CDR1 LNHDA, CDR2 SQIVND (reference sequence). Trimming removed 1 base from V and 7 bases from J, with 10 bases in between. CDR3 DNA sequence: TGTGCCAGTAGTATAGGGACGGGACCTGAAAAACTGTTTTTT. It codes for CASSIGTGPEKLFF.

The V call is TRBV20-1, the J call TRBJ2-7; the D gene is possibly TRBD2 (5 bases). Germline V gene sequence: CDR1 DFQATT, CDR2 SNEGSKA (reference sequence). There are 12 residues in the CDR3. Trimming pared 0 bases from V and 5 bases from J, leaving 8 bases between. The CDR3 DNA is TGCAGTGCTAGAGATCAGAGGGACGAGCAGTACTTC. Translated: CSARDQRDEQYF.

The chain combines TRBV14 with TRBJ1-1; 9 bases line up with TRBD1. The CDR3 covers 15 residues. The J segment lost 4 bases and the V segment lost 2 bases, leaving 5 bases of the junction unmatched. CDR1 is SGHDN and CDR2 is FVKESK in the germline V gene. CDR3 coding DNA: TGTGCCAGCAGCCAACTTGACAGGGGGGGCACTGAAGCTTTCTTT. Protein: CASSQLDRGGTEAFF.

The chain recombines TRBV27 with TRBJ2-1, with 9 bases fitting TRBD1. This CDR3 is 17 amino acids long. V was pared by 3 bases and J by 2 bases, with 8 bases of the junction left unmatched. Per the germline V gene, CDR1 is MNHEY and CDR2 is SMNVEV (reference sequence). CDR3 coding DNA: TGTGCCAGCAGTTTTACTACCGGGACAGGGACCTACAATGAGCAGTTCTTC. This sequence encodes CASSFTTGTGTYNEQFF.

This chain connects TRBV3-1 to TRBJ2-1, with D perhaps matching TRBD1 (5 bases). The ends were cut back, 2 bases at V and 9 bases at J, with 14 bases in the middle. The CDR3 is 14 amino acids. Looked up from germline, CDR1 is LGHDT and CDR2 is YNNKEL (reference sequence). In DNA, the CDR3 is TGTGCCAGCAGCCAATTGGCAGGGCGAAGTGAGCAGTTCTTC. This gives the protein CASSQLAGRSEQFF.

The chain recombines TRBV5-4 with TRBJ2-3; D might be TRBD1 (6 bases). Trimming removed 4 bases from V and 4 bases from J, with 19 bases in between. Germline CDR1 SGHNT, CDR2 YYREEE (reference sequence). This CDR3 has 16 amino acids. In DNA, the CDR3 is TGTGCCAGCAGCAGGAGAACAGGGATTTGGTCAGATACGCAGTATTTT. This codes for CASSRRTGIWSDTQYF. Using reference TRBV5-4 and TRBJ2-3 for the parts outside the CDR3, the full variable domain is ETGVTQSPTHLIKTRGQQVTLRCSSQSGHNTVSWYQQALGQGPQFIFQYYREEENGRGNFPPRFSGLQFPNYSSELNVNALELDDSALYLCASSRRTGIWSDTQYFGPGTRLTVL.

CDR3 DNA: TGTGCCAGCAGTTTATTAGGGGAAAAGCACGAGCAGTACTTC. Its protein product is CASSLLGEKHEQYF. The V call is TRBV12-3 or TRBV12-4, the J call TRBJ2-7, with D possibly being TRBD1 (5 bases). V gave up 2 bases and J gave up 5 bases, with 13 bases separating them. The CDR3 length is 14 residues.

V is TRBV20-1 and J is TRBJ2-5; 10 bases fit TRBD1. There are 15 residues in the CDR3. The V gene end was trimmed by 5 bases and the J gene end by 4 bases; junction bases not matched to a gene: 10. CDR1 is DFQATT and CDR2 is SNEGSKA in the germline V gene (reference sequence). DNA of the CDR3: TGCAGTGCTTTTCCCGGGACAGGGGAGGGAGAGACCCAGTACTTC. Amino acid sequence: CSAFPGTGEGETQYF.

The chain has TRBV4-3 and TRBJ1-5; D is undetermined. Trimming cost V 0 bases and J 9 bases, with 12 bases left between them. The germline V gene has CDR1 LGHNA and CDR2 YSLEER. CDR3 length: 14 residues. CDR3 in amino acids: CASSQEHSSRPQHF. The CDR3 bases are TGCGCCAGCAGCCAAGAGCACAGTTCGCGGCCCCAGCATTTT.

This clonotype was seen a few times. This chain uses TRBV27 with TRBJ2-7; no firm D call. Per germline, CDR1 MNHEY and CDR2 SMNVEV (reference sequence). This CDR3 has 11 amino acids. Trimming stripped 6 bases from V and 3 bases from J, with 6 bases between. CDR3 bases: TGTGCCAGCAGATGGGGCTACGAGCAGTACTTC. Protein: CASRWGYEQYF.

The V and J genes are TRBV4-1 and TRBJ2-4; D uncertain. V lost 0 bases and J lost 13, with 13 bases in between. The CDR3 spans 13 residues. Germline assignment: CDR1 MGHRA and CDR2 YSYEKL. CDR3 nucleotides: TGCGCCAGCAGCCAAGAGGAATCAGTCGCGCAGTACTTC. Protein sequence: CASSQEESVAQYF.

The chain carries TRBV12-3 or TRBV12-4 and TRBJ1-1; D might be TRBD1 (6 bases). The length of the CDR3 is 18 residues. V was trimmed by 5 bases and J by 0 bases, leaving 22 bases between them. The chain's CDR3 is CASSPRDNTLFMNTEAFF. CDR3 coding DNA: TGTGCCAGCAGTCCCCGGGACAATACCCTGTTCATGAACACTGAAGCTTTCTTT.

The V gene is TRBV7-2, the J gene TRBJ2-7, with unresolved D. V dropped 2 bases and J dropped 0 bases, with 14 bases sitting between them. This CDR3 has 16 amino acids. Germline CDR1 and CDR2: SGHTA and FQGNSA. The CDR3 sequence: CASSLRSGDSSYEQYF. CDR3 DNA sequence: TGTGCCAGCAGCTTAAGATCAGGCGATAGCTCCTACGAGCAGTACTTC.

The rearrangement uses TRBV27 and TRBJ1-6, with a tentative D call TRBD1 (5 bases). Between the trimmed V and J ends, which lost 0 bases and 4 bases, there was a span of 7 bases. CDR1 and CDR2 from the germline V gene are MNHEY and SMNVEV (reference sequence). CDR3 length: 15 residues. The CDR3 here is CASSLSAGYNSPLHF. The CDR3, as DNA: TGTGCCAGCAGTTTATCAGCAGGGTATAATTCACCCCTCCACTTT.

The count of this clonotype is one. The chain employs TRBV6-6 and TRBJ2-7; D unresolved. The CDR3 spans 11 residues. V was trimmed by 9 bases and J by 7 bases, leaving 13 bases between them. Germline assignment: CDR1 MNHNY and CDR2 SVGAGI (reference sequence). CDR3 amino acids: CASGPSVEQYF. The CDR3 nucleotides read TGTGCCAGTGGGCCCAGTGTGGAGCAGTACTTC.

This clonotype was observed a single time. The chain combines TRBV7-2 with TRBJ2-1; the match to TRBD2 covers 12 bases. J lost 8 bases, V lost 4 bases, and 9 bases had no gene match. The length of the CDR3 is 16 residues. The germline gives CDR1 SGHTA, CDR2 FQGNSA. The CDR3 loop reads CASSSMTSGGPDEQFF. CDR3 DNA: TGTGCCAGCAGCTCGATGACTAGCGGGGGTCCGGATGAGCAGTTCTTC.

The chain is built from TRBV12-3 or TRBV12-4 and TRBJ2-1; 7 bases are a match to TRBD2. The V and J ends lost 5 bases and 7 bases, in that order; junction bases with no gene match: 8. The CDR3 consists of 14 residues. CDR3 DNA sequence: TGTGCCAGCAGTGGGGGTCACGGGGGGAATGAGCAGTTCTTC. Protein sequence: CASSGGHGGNEQFF.

The rearrangement joins TRBV9 to TRBJ1-2; tentatively, D is TRBD1 (5 bases). V lost 3 bases and J 4 bases, leaving 16 bases between the germline ends. The CDR3 covers 15 residues. From germline, CDR1 is SGDLS and CDR2 YYNGEE. The CDR3 sequence is CASSAQWQGGYGYTF. The CDR3 DNA reads TGTGCCAGCAGCGCTCAGTGGCAGGGTGGCTATGGCTACACCTTC.

In its sample, this clonotype was seen a few times. The CDR3 protein is CASSQEILAGYNEQFF. The CDR3 region has the DNA TGTGCCAGCAGCCAAGAAATACTAGCGGGGTACAATGAGCAGTTCTTC. The rearrangement uses TRBV4-2 and TRBJ2-1, with 10 bases fitting TRBD2. Trimming cost V 0 bases and J 4 bases; bases outside gene matches: 3. The germline CDR1 and CDR2 sequences are LGHNA and YNFKEQ. CDR3 length: 16 amino acids.

The V gene is TRBV7-9, the J gene TRBJ1-2; 7 positions agree with TRBD1. The V gene end was trimmed by 5 bases and the J gene end by 5 bases; junction bases not matched to a gene: 8. Germline CDR1 SEHNR, CDR2 FQNEAQ (reference sequence). The CDR3 extends over 14 amino acids. CDR3 in DNA: TGTGCCAGCAGCCCCTCTGGACAGGAGTATGGCTACACCTTC. Amino acid sequence: CASSPSGQEYGYTF.

Concerning this clonotype: Given the absence of the conserved phenylalanine or tryptophan at the CDR3 end, a read error is likely. J is TRBJ1-5 and V is TRBV18, with D possibly TRBD1 on 5 matching bases. This CDR3 spans 14 amino acids. From germline, CDR1 is KGHSH and CDR2 LQKENI. The CDR3 bases are TGCGCCAGCTCAAAATGGGCAGGGCCTCAGCCCCAGCATCTT. Translating it yields CASSKWAGPQPQHL.

This clonotype has just one count. This chain joins TRBV9 and TRBJ1-2, with 10 bases lining up with TRBD1. The CDR3 contains 16 residues. Germline assignment: CDR1 SGDLS and CDR2 YYNGEE. V gave up 3 bases and J gave up 3 bases; unmatched junction bases: 8. Here the CDR3 DNA reads TGTGCCAGCAGCGCGTGGACAGGGGGAATCGACTATGGCTACACCTTC. Translation gives CASSAWTGGIDYGYTF. Supplemented by reference TRBV9 and TRBJ1-2, the full variable domain reads DSGVTQTPKHLITATGQRVTLRCSPRSGDLSVYWYQQSLDQGLQFLIQYYNGEERAKGNILERFSAQQFPDLHSELNLSSLELGDSALYFCASSAWTGGIDYGYTFGSGTRLTVV.

J is TRBJ2-4 and V is TRBV10-3, with D perhaps matching TRBD1 (6 bases). The tail of the sequence fits TRBJ2-7 better, so the J call may be wrong. The germline V gene encodes CDR1 ENHRY and CDR2 SYGVKD. The CDR3 has 16 residues. The CDR3 sequence: CAISGQDVAGNYEQYF. The CDR3, as DNA: TGTGCCATCAGTGGACAGGACGTCGCCGGTAACTACGAGCAGTACTTC.

V and J are TRBV20-1 and TRBJ2-4; D perhaps matches TRBD2 (7 bases). The CDR3 has 15 amino acids. Trimming left V 0 bases short and J 9 bases short, with 18 bases between. In germline, CDR1 is DFQATT, CDR2 SNEGSKA (reference sequence). The CDR3 DNA sequence: TGCAGTGCTAGAGAAGGAGGCGGGGGCAAGGTCATTCAGTACTTC. This translates into CSAREGGGGKVIQYF.

V and J are TRBV7-2 and TRBJ1-5, with a tentative D call TRBD1 (5 bases). This CDR3 region has 15 residues. In germline, CDR1 is SGHTA, CDR2 FQGNSA. Trimming removed 5 bases at V and 5 bases at J, with 16 bases between. CDR3 coding DNA: TGTGCCAGCAGCGTCGGACTAGACAGCTATCAGCCCCAGCATTTT. This codes for CASSVGLDSYQPQHF.

The gene calls are TRBV6-1 and TRBJ1-1, with a possible D match to TRBD1 (5 bases). Germline V gene data show CDR1 as MNHNS and CDR2 as SASEGT. The CDR3 is 15 amino acids. V shed 4 bases and J shed 4 bases, with 16 bases lying between them. The chain's CDR3 is CASSGGGGRRTEAFF. In DNA form, the CDR3 reads TGTGCCAGCAGTGGGGGGGGAGGTAGGCGCACTGAAGCTTTCTTT.

This clonotype was detected only a few times. This rearrangement joins TRBV4-3 to TRBJ2-5; TRBD1 might be the D (5 bases). The V end lost 0 bases, the J end lost 6 bases, and 14 bases lay between the germline ends. This CDR3 spans 15 amino acids. The germline CDR1 and CDR2 sequences are LGHNA and YSLEER. In DNA form, the CDR3 reads TGCGCCAGCAGCCAAGATTGGCAGGGCGTAAAGACCCAGTACTTC. Its translation: CASSQDWQGVKTQYF.

The V and J genes are TRBV10-3 and TRBJ2-7; D is ambiguous. V was trimmed by 3 bases and J by 0 bases, leaving 6 bases between them. This CDR3 is 13 amino acids long. Germline V gene lookup returns CDR1 ENHRY and CDR2 SYGVKD. The chain's CDR3 is CAISDNNSYEQYF. CDR3 nucleotides: TGTGCCATCAGTGATAACAACTCCTACGAGCAGTACTTC.

The gene calls are TRBV7-2 and TRBJ1-5; weak D call: TRBD1 (6 bases). Germline lookup yields CDR1 SGHTA and CDR2 FQGNSA. The length of the CDR3 is 15 residues. Trimming pared 1 base from V and 2 bases from J, leaving 9 bases between. The CDR3 sequence is CASSLDSGGNQPQHF. CDR3 coding DNA: TGTGCCAGCAGCTTAGATTCAGGGGGCAATCAGCCCCAGCATTTT. Using reference TRBV7-2 and TRBJ1-5 for the parts outside the CDR3, the full variable domain is GAGVSQSPSNKVTEKGKDVELRCDPISGHTALYWYRQSLGQGLEFLIYFQGNSAPDKSGLPSDRFSAERTGGSVSTLTIQRTQQEDSAVYLCASSLDSGGNQPQHFGDGTRLSIL.

J is TRBJ2-3 and V is TRBV2; D assignment may be TRBD1 or TRBD2 (5 bases each). The CDR3 runs 14 residues. Trimming removed 6 bases at V and 6 bases at J, with 16 bases between. The V gene's germline CDR1 is SNHLY and CDR2 FYNNEI. Here the CDR3 DNA reads TGTGCCAGCAGGCCGGGACCCGCGTCGGATACGCAGTATTTT. Translation gives CASRPGPASDTQYF.